The entry below gives a single T cell receptor (beta chain) sequence along with its context. Antigen: not known. TCRdb itself ran the reads through MiXCR, one entry per CDR3 protein. The repertoire includes fewer than 700,000 distinct CDR3 sequences, approximately 25% of them detected once, and 7% to 9% sits in the top ten. The data were taken from a study of T cell repertoires in cytomegalovirus infection. About the research overall: Through public TCR beta signatures, both CMV infection and matching HLA type were indicated.

Per germline, CDR1 MNHEY and CDR2 SVGEGT. The CDR3 is made up of 18 amino acids. Between the trimmed V and J ends, which lost 2 bases and 2 bases, there was a span of 20 bases. General study points: The ex vivo response was dominated by HLA-C-restricted CMV-specific TCR beta clonotypes. Frequencies of public TCR beta families were cumulated, and this identified carriers of CMV plus the relevant HLA.

The sequenced sample was CD8+ T cells from PBMCs. This clonotype was sampled from a human donor in good health (CMV status not recorded). Some clones in this sample may be carry-over from other donors' samples. This rearrangement joins TRBV6-2 or TRBV6-3 to TRBJ2-3; no definite D call. The CDR3 here is CASSYGRIPITNTDTQYF. The CDR3 DNA follows: TGTGCCAGCAGTTACGGCCGGATCCCGATTACTAACACAGATACGCAGTATTTT.